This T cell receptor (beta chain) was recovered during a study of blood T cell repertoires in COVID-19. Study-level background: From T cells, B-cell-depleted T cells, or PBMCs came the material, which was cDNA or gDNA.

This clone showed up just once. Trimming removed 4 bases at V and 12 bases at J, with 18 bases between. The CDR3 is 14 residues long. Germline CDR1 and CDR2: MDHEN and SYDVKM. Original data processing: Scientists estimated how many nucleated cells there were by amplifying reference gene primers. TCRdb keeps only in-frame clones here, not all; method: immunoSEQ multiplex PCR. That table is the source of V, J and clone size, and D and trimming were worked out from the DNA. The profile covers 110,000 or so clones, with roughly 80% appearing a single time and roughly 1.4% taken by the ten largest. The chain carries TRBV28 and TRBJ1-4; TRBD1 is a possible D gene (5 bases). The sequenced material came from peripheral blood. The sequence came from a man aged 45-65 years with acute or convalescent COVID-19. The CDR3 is CASSSYDRRGELFF. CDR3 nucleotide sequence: TGTGCCAGCAGTTCGTACGACCGCCGGGGGGAACTGTTTTTT.